The sequence of this T cell receptor (beta chain) was determined in a study of blood T cell repertoires in COVID-19 (dated by TCRdb to 2018 to 2021). Broadly, across the study: The collaborator samples originated in the United States, Italy and Spain and spanned the acute and convalescent phases of COVID-19. Where available, HLA class I and class II types were taken from metadata supplied by the sample provider and were not determined by assay-based typing. Nearly every sample came with metadata listing a de-identified subject ID, COVID-19 status, age in years and sex. The samples were drawn from the first 160 participants of the ongoing ImmuneRACE study and from over 950 subjects provided by 6 global collaborators. The repertoires were made available in a free public database intended to serve as a resource for research on the immune response to SARS-CoV-2. The prospective study material was composed of cDNA or gDNA derived from T cells, B-cell-depleted T cells, or PBMCs. Deeply sampled blood TCRbeta repertoires from subjects exposed to, actively infected with, or recovered from COVID-19 were included in the dataset. Overall results and qualifications from the work: How much clinical and demographic metadata was included differed by source and by participant, and the metadata was provided uncurated.

TCRbeta CDR3 regions were amplified from genomic DNA by means of the immunoSEQ Assay, a bias-controlled multiplex PCR. Per the source publication's procedure: Nucleated cell counts per sample were estimated from amplification of reference gene primers within the assay. Sequence reads were collapsed and filtered to measure the absolute abundance of every unique TCRbeta CDR3 rearrangement. For each sample, productive Simpson clonality was calculated as the square root of Simpson's diversity index over productive rearrangements. TCRdb carries this immuneACCESS record with in-frame sequences only. Its versions omit some clonotypes, under half of them owing to an unresolved V gene in the studies checked, with the rest unexplained. V and J calls and clone size are those listed in that table; D and trimming were worked out from the DNA. The sample table holds about 190,000 clones, of which around 84% were seen once. Under 4% of the sample is taken by the ten largest.

On this clone: Its antigen remains unidentified. Base-call qualities are not available, and no considerably larger clone is one nucleotide away.

The CDR3 covers 17 residues, taking in both the cysteine and the phenylalanine. Only the CDR3 DNA stays, 51 bases, in frame from base 1. Enrolling through a virtual design, the prospective study's participants ranged in age from roughly 18 to 89 years and lived across some 23 United States geographic areas. Cohort assignment in the prospective study relied on participant-reported clinical history from a screening survey and a study questionnaire. A participant counted as exposed if, within 2 weeks of entering the study, that participant had been in contact with someone who had a PCR-confirmed or clinician-diagnosed COVID-19 case. In the prospective study, whole blood, serum and a nasopharyngeal or oropharyngeal swab were collected from each participant by mobile phlebotomists. Participants in the prospective study had the option to provide additional blood draws and questionnaires over an approximately 2-month period. Before DNA extraction, blood samples from the prospective study were shipped at room temperature or frozen.

Sample: PBMCs or T cells enriched from blood (not recorded which). This TCR came from a young woman who had been exposed to COVID-19. Recombination joined TRBV7-5 with TRBJ1-4; TRBD1 is the table's D call, not checked against the DNA. TRBV7-5 is noted as a pseudogene. The DNA sequence is given as TGTGCCAGAGCCCCAGGACAGGGGGCGCTAACTAATGAAAAACTGTTTTTT. Translated, this gives CARAPGQGALTNEKLFF.